Sequencing of this TCR beta chain was carried out in a study of T-cell memory formation after mild COVID-19 (dated by TCRdb to the early 2020s). Background for the entire study: TCR sequence clusters from the two donors were found to be largely donor specific. In a couple of donors, T-cell clones that expanded and contracted after mild COVID-19 were tracked by sequencing TCRalpha and TCRbeta repertoires over time. The cohort comprised two young, previously healthy adult volunteers, one female and one male. Overall study results and their limits: Contracting CD4+ clones were found mainly in CM and EM memory subsets, while CD8+ clones were enriched in EMRA. Clones contracting from day 15 to 85 had balanced CD4/CD8 phenotypes, while a second wave expanding from day 15 to 37 was biased towards CD4+. Only a couple of mild cases were covered by the study, and larger cohorts that include severe cases with pre-infection samples were considered necessary. Some responding clones were detected in pre-infection memory, which suggested that pre-existing cross-reactive memory T cells had joined the SARS-CoV-2 response. The second-wave clones that peaked on day 37 were not confirmed to be SARS-CoV-2 specific.

The sequencing machine was an Illumina NovaSeq 6000. TCRalpha and TCRbeta cDNA libraries were built by 5'RACE with constant-segment primers, adding sample barcodes and unique molecular identifiers. RNA was extracted from every sample with Trizol reagent. Libraries were amplified in two PCR steps, with a second sample barcode and Illumina TruSeq adapters added in the second step. Libraries were sequenced on an Illumina NovaSeq with 2 x 150 bp paired-end reads. Per the original workflow: With migec v1.2.7, reads were demultiplexed and then collapsed into UMI-guided consensus sequences. Using mixcr v2.1.11, UMI consensuses were aligned to TRA and TRB V and J templates and then assembled into clonotypes. Expanded or contracted clonotypes were those called significant by both edgeR and NoisET, with noise models trained on biological replicates. For edgeR calls, the thresholds were a false discovery rate-adjusted p below 0.01 and a log2 fold-change of 1. As an exploratory analysis of dynamics, max-normalized trajectories of the 1000 most abundant clonotypes were examined by PCA with hierarchical clustering. The CD4 or CD8 phenotype of responding clones was assigned using the separately sequenced CD4+ and CD8+ repertoires. TCRdb passed the public sequencing reads through fastp at Q25 and MiXCR, retaining productive beta sequences. For every CDR3 protein sequence, its rows merge into one entry that carries the most common genes and DNA. TCRdb, rather than the study authors, made the V and J calls. For this sample there are 250,000 to 300,000 distinct CDR3 sequences; roughly 18% appear just once. The ten top clones hold under 30% of the sample.

Per the germline V gene, SGHTA is the CDR1 and FQGTGA is the CDR2. Spanning cysteine to phenylalanine, the CDR3 consists of 14 amino acids. The kept DNA is CDR3 alone, 42 bases in frame from the first base. V is pared back by 3 bases and J by 4 bases, with 9 bases lying between the germline termini. PBMCs were isolated by Ficoll-Paque density gradient centrifugation. In its sample, this clonotype was seen a few times. The target of this receptor is not known. The sample holds no much larger clone one base away, and base qualities are not on file. The material sequenced was PBMCs or a T cell subset sorted from them (not recorded which). The chain uses TRBV7-3 and TRBJ2-2, with no confidently assigned D gene. This sequence originates from a man younger than 35 who had mild COVID-19 (a few samples of this study predate the infection). The sample titles of this study are shuffled in the database, so cell type and time point are left out; the donor was told from shared clones. At the DNA level, the sequence is TGTGCCAGCAGCTTCCTCCCCCGCACCGGGGAGCTGTTTTTT. This yields the protein CASSFLPRTGELFF.